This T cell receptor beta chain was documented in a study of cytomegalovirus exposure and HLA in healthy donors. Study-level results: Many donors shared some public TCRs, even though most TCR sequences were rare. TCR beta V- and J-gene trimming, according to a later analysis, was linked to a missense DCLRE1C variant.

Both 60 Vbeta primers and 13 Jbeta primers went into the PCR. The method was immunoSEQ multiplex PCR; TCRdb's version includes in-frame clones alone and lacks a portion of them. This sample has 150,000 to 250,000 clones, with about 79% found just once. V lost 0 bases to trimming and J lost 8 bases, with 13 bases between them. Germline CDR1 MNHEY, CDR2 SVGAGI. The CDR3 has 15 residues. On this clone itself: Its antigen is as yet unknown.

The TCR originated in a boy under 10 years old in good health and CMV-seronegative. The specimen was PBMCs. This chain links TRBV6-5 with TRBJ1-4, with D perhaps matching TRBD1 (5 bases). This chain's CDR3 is CASSYSQGLKEKLFF. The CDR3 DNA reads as TGTGCCAGCAGTTACTCCCAGGGACTGAAAGAAAAACTGTTTTTT.